This TCR beta chain was captured by sequencing in a study of T cell responses to AZD1222 COVID-19 vaccine. Study-level results: Unmutated variant regions are reportedly targeted by nearly half of spike-specific TCRs.

For this clone: Its cognate antigen is unknown.

Sequencing was performed with immunoSEQ multiplex PCR; in TCRdb, only in-frame clones are kept and a portion is missing. Of fewer than 200,000 clones in the sample, just over 90% were seen once. The material sequenced was peripheral blood, taken 28 days after the second dose of the MenACWY control vaccine. This sequence was found in an adult who received the MenACWY meningococcal vaccine as a control.

CDR3 in DNA: TGTGCCAGCAGTGAAACTAGAGGGAGAGCCAATGAGCAGTTCTTC. Translation gives CASSETRGRANEQFF. The chain combines TRBV2 with TRBJ2-1; D might be TRBD2 (5 bases). V lost 2 bases, J lost 6 bases, and 14 bases lay in between. CDR1 and CDR2 from the germline V gene are SNHLY and FYNNEI. The CDR3 consists of 15 residues.